This T cell receptor (beta chain) was recovered during a study of OX40 agonist ivuxolimab in advanced cancers. Study-level findings and limits: CD8+ T cells were the subset that, on average, had more expanded clones than CD4+. Doses of 0.1 to 3.0 mg/kg were accompanied by clonal expansion of CD4+ and CD8+ blood T cells by week 6.

This clone was counted a few times. Its antigen is not known. The V and J ends lost 7 bases and 5 bases, in that order; junction bases with no gene match: 8. Germline CDR1 reads MNHEY; CDR2 reads SMNVEV (reference sequence). This CDR3 has 15 residues. The assay was immunoSEQ multiplex PCR, and TCRdb's table has in-frame clones only and misses some. The sample holds about 38,000 clones, about 89% seen once. The V call is TRBV27, the J call TRBJ1-6; 7 bases fit TRBD1. Sequencing was performed on CD4+ or CD8+ T cells sorted from blood, taken in a trial of the OX40 agonist ivuxolimab. This TCR came from an adult with an advanced solid tumor such as melanoma, head and neck, liver or kidney cancer. CDR3 DNA: TGTGCCAGCACCTACCTAACAGGGGATAATTCACCCCTCCACTTT. Its protein is CASTYLTGDNSPLHF.